This entry features one T cell receptor (beta chain) sequence. The source of the sample is a study of blood T cell repertoires in COVID-19. Under the authors' procedure: Reference gene primers were amplified, and this amplification served to estimate nucleated cell counts. Libraries were prepared by immunoSEQ multiplex PCR; TCRdb keeps only in-frame clonotypes and omits some of them. That table gives V, J and clone size, and the DNA gave D and trimming. This table holds approximately 120,000 clones, around four fifths found once. The sample consisted of peripheral blood. The TCR was taken from a human donor in a cohort sampled during active COVID-19.

The CDR3 loop reads CASSPSVGVHTEAFF. CDR3 DNA sequence: TGTGCCAGCAGCCCCTCCGTTGGAGTTCACACTGAAGCTTTCTTT. This chain links TRBV9 with TRBJ1-1, with D unclear. CDR3 length: 15 residues. Germline CDR1 and CDR2: SGDLS and YYNGEE. V was clipped by 4 bases and J by 3 bases, with 16 bases between them.